The clone carrying this TCR beta chain was detected many times. The target antigen is unknown. This library used 300 to 500 ng RNA and molecular barcoded adaptors spanning alpha/delta and beta/gamma chains. TCRdb independently ran MiXCR on the reads; one entry per CDR3 protein. The sample carries about 48,000 distinct CDR3 sequences, roughly 19% recorded once. The CDR3 runs to 14 residues. Germline assignment: CDR1 SGHKS and CDR2 YYEKEE (reference sequence). The V and J ends lost 2 bases and 9 bases respectively, with 18 bases between them. The sample originates from a study of read filtering for tumor transcriptome and immune sequencing. Study context: Revised staging placed eight or nine patients in R-ISS I, 15 to 20 in II, roughly 7 in III.

General study results and limits: The CD138-negative fraction was mixed bone marrow immune cells, not pure T cells. Approximately 87% of IR-seq clonotypes had a single read, yet these held around 4% of reads.

V is TRBV5-5 and J is TRBJ2-7; perhaps TRBD1 as D (5 bases). The sequence came from a donor at least 40 years old with multiple myeloma. Sequenced: a population of CD138-negative cells sorted from bone marrow. In DNA form, the CDR3 reads TGTGCCAGCAGCTTAAAAGACAGTCCCCTCGGGCAGTACTTC. As protein: CASSLKDSPLGQYF.